Given below is one T cell receptor beta chain in context. Its antigen is as yet unknown. The sample comes from a study of cytomegalovirus exposure and HLA in healthy donors. In the study overall: Per a later analysis, the approximately 620 first-cohort and more than 100 validation repertoires shared one platform.

J was trimmed by 0 bases and V by 2 bases; bases with no gene match: 12. There are 18 residues in the CDR3. Germline V gene sequence: CDR1 SGHTA, CDR2 FQGNSA. Assay used: immunoSEQ multiplex PCR; TCRdb lists only in-frame clones, some missing. The data contain fewer than 90,000 clones, 90% to 97% of them singletons. Study results and caveats: Reported performance of the classifier showed diagnosis of cytomegalovirus status with high specificity and sensitivity. In vitro experiments confirmed that three CMV-associated chains were specific for CMV antigens. Cytomegalovirus-associated TCR beta chains were listed, numbering under 200.

The sample was PBMCs. This receptor was identified in a man younger than 35 in good health and CMV-seropositive. This chain connects TRBV7-2 to TRBJ1-1; 7 bases align to TRBD1. The CDR3 region has the DNA TGTGCCAGCAGCTTATCTTCTTGGGACAGAAATTTGAACACTGAAGCTTTCTTT. The encoded protein is CASSLSSWDRNLNTEAFF.